Listed here are 26 T cell receptor beta chains from one sample, sequenced in a study of neurological immune-mediated disorders. TCRdb recomputed calls from the 5' RACE reads with MiXCR, one row per CDR3 protein. The sample has roughly 80,000 distinct CDR3 sequences; around 9.9% are singletons. The sample comprised PBMCs. These TCRs come from a man aged 45-65 years in good health.

This clonotype was counted at least ten times. V is TRBV20-1 and J is TRBJ2-1, with 7 bases identical to TRBD1. Germline assignment: CDR1 DFQATT and CDR2 SNEGSKA (reference sequence). V shed 3 bases and J 6 bases; nucleotides not matched to a gene: 14. The CDR3 has 16 residues. Here the CDR3 DNA reads TGCAGTGCTAGGTTGATAGGGGGCCAGGTTTTCAATGAGCAGTTCTTC. It translates to CSARLIGGQVFNEQFF.

This clonotype was found many times. The V call is TRBV12-3 or TRBV12-4, the J call TRBJ1-5; no clear D. V lost 8 bases, J lost 0 bases, and 8 bases lay in between. The CDR3 covers 13 residues. The CDR3 protein is CASLKNSNQPQHF. CDR3 nucleotide sequence: TGTGCCAGCCTTAAGAATAGCAATCAGCCCCAGCATTTT.

This clonotype appeared many times. The chain combines TRBV28 with TRBJ2-3; the D is unclear. Trimming took 5 bases from V and 2 from J, leaving 2 bases between them. Germline V lookup: CDR1 MDHEN, CDR2 SYDVKM. The CDR3 runs to 11 residues. CDR3 amino acids: CASSDTDTQYF. CDR3 DNA sequence: TGTGCCAGCAGTGACACAGATACGCAGTATTTT.

This clonotype showed up many times. V gene TRBV12-3 or TRBV12-4 combines with J gene TRBJ2-1, with D unclear. V gave up 5 bases and J gave up 5 bases, with 13 bases separating them. This CDR3 contains 14 residues. DNA for the CDR3: TGTGCCAGCAGTCTACTTCCAAGCGACAATGAGCAGTTCTTC. Residues: CASSLLPSDNEQFF.

This clonotype was counted at least ten times. The chain carries TRBV12-3 or TRBV12-4 and TRBJ1-2, with D unresolved. The CDR3 loop spans 12 amino acids. V gave up 5 bases and J gave up 8 bases, with 12 bases separating them. The CDR3 is CASSREFSGYTF. The CDR3 nucleotides are TGTGCCAGCAGTCGGGAATTCTCAGGCTACACCTTC.

The V gene is TRBV7-2, the J gene TRBJ2-1; 7 nucleotides line up with TRBD2. This CDR3 has 13 residues. CDR1 is SGHTA and CDR2 is FQGNSA in the germline V gene. J was trimmed by 9 bases and V by 1 base; bases with no gene match: 3. The CDR3 bases are TGTGCCAGCAGCTTAGGGAGCGGGACTGAGCAGTTCTTC. Amino acids: CASSLGSGTEQFF.

This clonotype was seen repeatedly, ten times or more. The chain recombines TRBV5-1 with TRBJ2-1; D is uncertain. Germline CDR1 and CDR2: SGHRS and YFSETQ. The length of the CDR3 is 13 residues. The V end was cut by 3 bases, the J end by 3 bases, with 7 bases between. CDR3 protein: CASSSVDYNEQFF. CDR3 nucleotide sequence: TGCGCCAGCAGCTCAGTAGACTACAATGAGCAGTTCTTC.

V usage is TRBV20-1 and J usage is TRBJ1-6, with 9 bases lining up with TRBD1. Germline CDR1 and CDR2: DFQATT and SNEGSKA (reference sequence). Trimming at V came to 0 bases and at J to 4 bases, leaving 4 bases not matched to a gene. The CDR3 consists of 16 residues. This CDR3 is CSAREPDRGYNSPLHF. The CDR3 DNA reads TGCAGTGCTAGAGAACCGGACAGGGGATATAATTCACCCCTCCACTTT.

This clonotype was detected many times. The V call is TRBV24-1, the J call TRBJ2-7; weak D call: TRBD1 (5 bases). CDR1 is KGHDR and CDR2 is SFDVKD in the germline V gene. CDR3 size: 12 residues. Trimming took 3 bases from V and 3 from J, leaving 5 bases between them. For the CDR3, the DNA is TGTGCCACCAGTGATAGGGGCTACGAGCAGTACTTC. It encodes CATSDRGYEQYF.

The chain couples TRBV2 to TRBJ1-2; no clear D gene. V lost 6 bases and J 2 bases, leaving 13 bases between the germline ends. The length of the CDR3 is 14 residues. Germline CDR1 is SNHLY and CDR2 is FYNNEI. The CDR3 protein is CASREGGRNYGYTF. CDR3 nucleotides: TGTGCCAGCAGAGAGGGCGGGAGGAACTATGGCTACACCTTC.

This clonotype came up many times. CDR3 amino acids: CASSLDGQGVGQPQHF. The CDR3 nucleotides read TGCGCCAGCAGCTTGGACGGACAGGGGGTTGGTCAGCCCCAGCATTTT. The chain employs TRBV5-1 and TRBJ1-5; 10 positions agree with TRBD1. Looked up from germline, CDR1 is SGHRS and CDR2 is YFSETQ. The V segment lost 0 bases and the J segment 6 bases; nucleotides outside the gene matches: 6. The CDR3 runs 16 residues. Complete variable domain (other parts from reference TRBV5-1 and TRBJ1-5): KAGVTQTPRYLIKTRGQQVTLSCSPISGHRSVSWYQQTPGQGLQFLFEYFSETQRNKGNFPGRFSGRQFSNSRSEMNVSTLELGDSALYLCASSLDGQGVGQPQHFGDGTRLSIL.

This clonotype has at least ten counts. The gene calls are TRBV5-5 and TRBJ1-5; D might be TRBD1 (5 bases). Germline CDR1 and CDR2: SGHKS and YYEKEE (reference sequence). Trimming removed 2 bases from V and 1 base from J, with 13 bases in between. This CDR3 is built from 16 residues. The CDR3 sequence: CASSLFSRESNQPQHF. The CDR3 bases are TGTGCCAGCAGCTTATTTTCCAGGGAGAGCAATCAGCCCCAGCATTTT.

This clonotype was recorded many times. Here the CDR3 DNA reads TGCGCCAGCAGCTCGGCCAATGAGGGAAGGAGTACTGAAGCTTTCTTT. Its translation: CASSSANEGRSTEAFF. This chain joins TRBV5-1 and TRBJ1-1; no definite D call. CDR1 and CDR2 from the germline V gene are SGHRS and YFSETQ. V lost 3 bases and J lost 5, with 20 bases in between. This CDR3 is 16 amino acids long.

The rearrangement links TRBV11-2 to TRBJ2-7; TRBD1 matches at 9 bases. CDR3 length: 15 residues. V shed 0 bases and J 4 bases; nucleotides not matched to a gene: 4. Germline values: CDR1 SGHAT, CDR2 FQNNGV. The CDR3 DNA reads TGTGCCAGCAGCTTAGATGGGGACAGGGTATACGAGCAGTACTTC. This codes for CASSLDGDRVYEQYF.

To note about this clonotype: Since a much larger clone is just one base distant, this may be a read error. The chain uses TRBV6-6 and TRBJ1-4; D gene unclear. The CDR3 is 12 amino acids. Germline lookup yields CDR1 MNHNY and CDR2 SVGAGI (reference sequence). The CDR3 region has the DNA TGTGCTTCGACGACGGTGAATGAAAAACTGTTTTTT. Translated, it gives CASTTVNEKLFF.

The count of this clonotype is one. V and J are TRBV19 and TRBJ2-7, with 8 bases lining up with TRBD1. The CDR3 totals 15 residues. From germline, CDR1 is LNHDA and CDR2 SQIVND (reference sequence). After removal of 6 bases from V and 10 bases from J, the junction contained 17 bases not matched to a gene. The CDR3 reads CASSRDRPALGDQYF. CDR3 coding DNA: TGTGCCAGTAGCAGGGACAGGCCCGCTTTGGGGGATCAGTACTTC.

About this clonotype: A clone one base away is much larger, so this may be a read error. V usage is TRBV27 and J usage is TRBJ2-7, with unresolved D. The CDR3 has 11 residues. The germline V gene has CDR1 MNHEY and CDR2 SMNVEV (reference sequence). Trimming stripped 8 bases from V and 3 bases from J, with 8 bases between. In DNA form, the CDR3 reads TGTGCCAGCCACCAGAACTACGAGCAGTACTTC. The encoded protein is CASHQNYEQYF.

The rearrangement links TRBV6-2 or TRBV6-3 to TRBJ2-3; D perhaps matches TRBD2 (7 bases). CDR1 is MNHEY, CDR2 SVGEGT, per germline. The CDR3 totals 14 residues. V lost 8 bases and J 5 bases, leaving 17 bases between the germline ends. In DNA, the CDR3 is TGTGCCAGCCGAAAGACGGGGGGCGAAGATACGCAGTATTTT. It codes for CASRKTGGEDTQYF.

This clonotype was seen many times. This chain links TRBV20-1 with TRBJ1-1; weak D call: TRBD1 (5 bases). The length of the CDR3 is 13 residues. Per germline, CDR1 DFQATT and CDR2 SNEGSKA (reference sequence). Trimming cost V 5 bases and J 8 bases, with 18 bases left between them. As DNA, the CDR3 is TGCAGTGCTTTCGGGGGTTCCCGTGTGGAAGCTTTCTTT. This codes for CSAFGGSRVEAFF.

This clonotype has a count of ten or more. The gene calls are TRBV5-1 and TRBJ2-1; TRBD2 matches 12 bases. The CDR3 runs to 16 residues. The germline CDR1 and CDR2 sequences are SGHRS and YFSETQ. After removal of 0 bases from V and 9 bases from J, the junction contained 7 bases not matched to a gene. In DNA form, the CDR3 reads TGCGCCAGCAGCTTGGGACTAGCGGGAGTTTCAAGTGAGCAGTTCTTC. Amino acids: CASSLGLAGVSSEQFF. The entire variable domain, with the rest obtained from reference TRBV5-1 and TRBJ2-1, is as follows: KAGVTQTPRYLIKTRGQQVTLSCSPISGHRSVSWYQQTPGQGLQFLFEYFSETQRNKGNFPGRFSGRQFSNSRSEMNVSTLELGDSALYLCASSLGLAGVSSEQFFGPGTRLTVL.

In regard to this clonotype: It may be a read error: a sequence one base away is much more abundant. The V call is TRBV5-1, the J call TRBJ1-4; TRBD1 might be the D (6 bases). Germline V gives CDR1 SGHRS, CDR2 YFSETQ. The CDR3 is made up of 16 amino acids. CDR3 loop: CTSSFTNMGAAEKLFF. In DNA, the CDR3 is TGCACCAGCAGCTTTACCAACATGGGGGCTGCCGAAAAACTGTTTTTT.

Comment on this clonotype: At one end, the junction sequence differs from germline, possibly due to a read error. V usage is TRBV14 and J usage is TRBJ1-1, with TRBD1 as a possible D gene (6 bases). CDR1 is SGHDN and CDR2 is FVKESK in the germline V gene. This CDR3 has 16 amino acids. In DNA, the CDR3 is TGCGCCAGCAGCTCTCCCGGGGACAAGAGAAACACTGAAGCTTTCTTT. It specifies CASSSPGDKRNTEAFF.

As regards this clonotype: This is likely a read error, given that the CDR3 carries no conserved phenylalanine or tryptophan at its end. V is TRBV2 and J is TRBJ2-3; D is undetermined. The CDR3 has 13 amino acids. Looked up from germline, CDR1 is SNHLY and CDR2 is FYNNEI. Trimming shortened V by 3 bases and J by 6 bases, and 10 bases separated the two germline ends. CDR3 nucleotides: TGTGCCAGCAGTGATGGTTGGGTTGATACGCAGTATTAT. It specifies CASSDGWVDTQYY.

Ten or more counts support this clonotype. V gene TRBV10-3 combines with J gene TRBJ2-1; 9 positions match TRBD2. Looked up from germline, CDR1 is ENHRY and CDR2 is SYGVKD. V lost 4 bases, J lost 4 bases, and 5 bases stayed unmatched. The CDR3 has 15 amino acids. The CDR3 DNA reads TGTGCCATCAGTGCTGGACTAGCGAGGTACAATGAGCAGTTCTTC. Translation: CAISAGLARYNEQFF.

This clonotype has a count of ten or more. The CDR3 spells CASSYGGSGNTIYF. For the CDR3, the DNA is TGTGCCAGCAGTTATGGGGGTTCAGGAAACACCATATATTTT. The chain uses TRBV28 and TRBJ1-3; TRBD1 might be the D (5 bases). The CDR3 runs 14 residues. CDR1 MDHEN and CDR2 SYDVKM come from the germline V gene. Trimming cost V 4 bases and J 4 bases, with 11 bases left between them. Together with reference TRBV28 and TRBJ1-3, the CDR3 gives the full variable domain: DVKVTQSSRYLVKRTGEKVFLECVQDMDHENMFWYRQDPGLGLRLIYFSYDVKMKEKGDIPEGYSVSREKKERFSLILESASTNQTSMYLCASSYGGSGNTIYFGEGSWLTVV.

This clonotype was recorded many times. The gene calls are TRBV7-2 and TRBJ2-7; D may be TRBD2 (6 bases). This CDR3 comprises 15 residues. Between the trimmed V and J ends, which lost 5 bases and 0 bases, there was a span of 14 bases. Germline V gene lookup returns CDR1 SGHTA and CDR2 FQGNSA. CDR3 sequence reads: CASSAAGGYSYEQYF. The CDR3 DNA follows: TGTGCCAGCAGCGCCGCCGGGGGTTACTCCTACGAGCAGTACTTC.